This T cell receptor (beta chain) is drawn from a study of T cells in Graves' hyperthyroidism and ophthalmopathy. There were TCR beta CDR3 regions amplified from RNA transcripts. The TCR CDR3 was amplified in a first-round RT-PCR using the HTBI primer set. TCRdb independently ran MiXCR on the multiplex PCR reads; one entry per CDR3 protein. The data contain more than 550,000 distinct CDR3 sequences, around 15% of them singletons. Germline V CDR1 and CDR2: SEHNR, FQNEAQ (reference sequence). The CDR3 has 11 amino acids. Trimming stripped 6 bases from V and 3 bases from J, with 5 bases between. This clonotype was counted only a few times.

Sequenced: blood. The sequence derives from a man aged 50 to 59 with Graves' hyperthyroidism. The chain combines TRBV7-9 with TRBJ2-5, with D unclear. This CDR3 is CASSQKETQYF. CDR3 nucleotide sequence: TGTGCCAGCAGTCAGAAAGAGACCCAGTACTTC.